Here is one T cell receptor beta chain with its context. Its antigen remains unidentified. This sample was taken from a study of T cell responses to AZD1222 COVID-19 vaccine. Regarding the study as a whole: The study reported that nearly half of spike-specific TCRs target unmutated variant regions. At study baseline, merely six AZD1222 recipients were seropositive.

Produced via immunoSEQ multiplex PCR; TCRdb's table is partial and in-frame only. The sample yields more than 95,000 clones, 70% to 90% seen once. CDR3 length: 13 residues. Trimming cost V 3 bases and J 2 bases, with 8 bases left between them. Germline V lookup: CDR1 SGHTA, CDR2 FQGNSA. The sample here was peripheral blood, taken on day 0 of MenACWY control vaccination. The clonotype originates from an adult in good health. The chain combines TRBV7-2 with TRBJ2-7; D ambiguous. CDR3 loop: CASSFPMTYEQYF. CDR3 bases: TGTGCCAGCAGCTTTCCGATGACCTACGAGCAGTACTTC.